Each of the 4 T cell receptor beta chains below was sequenced from the same sample in a study of blood T cell repertoires in COVID-19. The protocol was immunoSEQ multiplex PCR, while the TCRdb copy is restricted to in-frame clones and leaves out a portion. The sample shows 150,000 to 200,000 clones, 70% to 90% of them seen only once. Sequenced input: peripheral blood. The origin of the receptors is a woman in her thirties with acute or convalescent COVID-19.

The V call is TRBV28, the J call TRBJ1-2; no clear D gene. Germline loops: CDR1 MDHEN, CDR2 SYDVKM. Trimming cost V 6 bases and J 1 base, with 6 bases left between them. This CDR3 comprises 12 residues. The DNA of the CDR3 is TGTGCCAGCAGGGCGGGTAACTATGGCTACACCTTC. Amino acid sequence: CASRAGNYGYTF.

The chain combines TRBV5-6 with TRBJ2-3; tentative D call: TRBD2 (6 bases). The CDR3 is 16 amino acids. The V gene lost 7 bases and the J gene lost 3 bases, with 21 bases spanning the gap. CDR1 and CDR2 from the germline V gene are SGHDT and YYEEEE. CDR3 sequence: CASHLGTVLLTDTQYF. The CDR3 coding sequence is TGTGCCAGCCACTTAGGGACTGTCCTACTGACAGATACGCAGTATTTT.

This clone was detected a few times. This chain uses TRBV15 with TRBJ1-1, with D possibly TRBD1 on 5 matching bases. The germline V gene has CDR1 LNHNV and CDR2 YYDKDF (reference sequence). The CDR3 has 13 residues. Trimming stripped 6 bases from V and 2 bases from J, with 10 bases between. CDR3: CATSFQGNTEAFF. Written as DNA, the CDR3 is TGTGCCACCAGTTTCCAGGGAAACACTGAAGCTTTCTTT.

The chain has TRBV5-1 and TRBJ1-4; 7 nucleotides line up with TRBD1. The V gene end was trimmed by 1 base and the J gene end by 5 bases; junction bases not matched to a gene: 5. The CDR3 extends over 15 amino acids. CDR1 and CDR2 from the germline V gene are SGHRS and YFSETQ. The CDR3 region has the DNA TGCGCCAGCAGCTTGAGACAGGGAGGAAATGAAAAACTGTTTTTT. Translating it yields CASSLRQGGNEKLFF.